This T cell receptor (beta chain) was profiled in a study of CD8+CD57+ T cells in acquired aplastic anemia. Turning to the study itself: Average DNA yield from sorted CD4+ and CD8+ cells was around 3 ug. Findings and limits, study-wide: Sharing between patients and controls was observed for around 27 CD8+ CDR3 sequences. Simpson's diversity of CD8+ cells was not significantly different in patients compared with controls.

All patients picked for sequencing had shown, by flow cytometry, an expansion of CD8+CD57+ cells. This clonotype was seen at least ten times. The antigen is undetermined. Genomic DNA constituted the template upon which TCR beta VDJ and CDR3 profiling was performed. TCRdb processed the reads anew with MiXCR; each CDR3 protein has one entry. In the table there are hundreds of thousands of distinct CDR3 sequences, around 46% of which are singletons. The V and J ends lost 5 bases and 1 base respectively, with 13 bases between them. The CDR3 covers 15 residues. The chain recombines TRBV12-3 or TRBV12-4 with TRBJ2-3, with D uncertain. The clonotype originates from a human donor with aplastic anemia. The sample consisted of sorted CD4+, CD8+, or CD8+CD57+ T cells (not recorded which) from PBMCs. CDR3 residues: CASSTSPRGTDTQYF. In DNA form, the CDR3 reads TGTGCCAGCAGTACCAGCCCTAGGGGCACAGATACGCAGTATTTT.